Following are 30 T cell receptor beta chains from one sample sequenced in a study of early T cells in non-severe SARS-CoV-2 infection. TCRdb analysed the 5' RACE reads with MiXCR anew, one entry per CDR3 protein. Here the sample spans 100,000 or so distinct CDR3 sequences, 15% to 20% being singletons. The source material was whole blood, sampled at baseline. The receptors derive from an adult who was a healthcare worker with PCR-confirmed SARS-CoV-2 infection or an uninfected control (not recorded which).

This clonotype occurred a few times. The V and J genes are TRBV7-2 and TRBJ1-1, with a weak D call TRBD1 (6 bases). V was clipped by 6 bases and J by 10 bases, with 18 bases between them. This CDR3 contains 13 residues. The germline gives CDR1 SGHTA, CDR2 FQGNSA. The CDR3 coding sequence is TGTGCCAGCAGTCGGACAGCCTCCCTGATAGCTTTCTTT. This gives the protein CASSRTASLIAFF. Full variable domain (outside the CDR3, taken from reference TRBV7-2 and TRBJ1-1): GAGVSQSPSNKVTEKGKDVELRCDPISGHTALYWYRQSLGQGLEFLIYFQGNSAPDKSGLPSDRFSAERTGGSVSTLTIQRTQQEDSAVYLCASSRTASLIAFFGQGTRLTVV.

By frequency in the sample, this clonotype is medium-sized. The chain couples TRBV12-3 or TRBV12-4 to TRBJ2-1; D call uncertain. V was trimmed by 3 bases and J by 6 bases, leaving 3 bases between them. This CDR3 is 11 amino acids long. CDR3 sequence reads: CASSLGNEQFF. In DNA, the CDR3 is TGTGCCAGCAGTTTGGGCAATGAGCAGTTCTTC.

This clonotype was found a few times. This rearrangement joins TRBV28 to TRBJ1-5, with 9 positions matching TRBD1. After removal of 8 bases from V and 0 bases from J, the junction contained 8 bases not matched to a gene. The CDR3 length is 16 residues. CDR1 and CDR2 (germline): MDHEN, SYDVKM. The CDR3: CASSRDREYSNQPQHF. Written as DNA, the CDR3 is TGTGCCAGCTCCCGGGACAGGGAGTATAGCAATCAGCCCCAGCATTTT.

This clonotype turned up a few times. V gene TRBV10-2 combines with J gene TRBJ1-4; 8 bases line up with TRBD1. The J segment lost 8 bases and the V segment lost 6 bases, leaving 5 bases of the junction unmatched. The CDR3 covers 13 residues. Per the germline V gene, CDR1 is WSHSY and CDR2 is SAAADI. The CDR3 reads CASRDREGEKLFF. In nucleotides, the CDR3 is TGCGCCAGCAGGGACAGGGAAGGAGAAAAACTGTTTTTT.

The V gene is TRBV6-2 or TRBV6-3, the J gene TRBJ2-4; D remains unclear. Germline values: CDR1 MNHEY, CDR2 SVGEGT. The CDR3 is 15 residues long. V lost 0 bases and J 6 bases, leaving 12 bases between the germline ends. The CDR3 sequence is CASSYSTPGPNIQYF. CDR3 nucleotide sequence: TGTGCCAGCAGTTACTCTACGCCCGGACCAAACATTCAGTACTTC.

Many counts were recorded for this clonotype. The genes are TRBV20-1 and TRBJ2-1; tentative D call: TRBD2 (6 bases). The germline CDR1 and CDR2 sequences are DFQATT and SNEGSKA (reference sequence). V was cut by 3 bases and J by 8 bases, with 14 bases left in between. This CDR3 comprises 13 residues. In DNA form, the CDR3 reads TGCAGTGCTAGGACTAGTTATTCTGATGAGCAGTTCTTC. Translation: CSARTSYSDEQFF.

This clonotype was recorded many times. The CDR3 here is CATSDSQGDEQYF. The CDR3 DNA is TGTGCCACCAGTGATTCTCAGGGGGACGAGCAGTACTTC. The chain joins TRBV24-1 to TRBJ2-7, with 7 positions matching TRBD1. V lost 2 bases, J lost 5 bases, and 2 bases stayed unmatched. The CDR3 spans 13 residues. The germline V gene has CDR1 KGHDR and CDR2 SFDVKD.

In its sample, this clonotype was seen many times. The genes are TRBV20-1 and TRBJ2-7; perhaps D is TRBD1 or TRBD2 (5 bases each). The V end lost 3 bases, the J end lost 6 bases, and 24 bases lay between the germline ends. The CDR3 totals 16 residues. The V gene's germline CDR1 is DFQATT and CDR2 SNEGSKA (reference sequence). The CDR3 sequence is CSARSPGRINVGEQYF. The CDR3 nucleotides read TGCAGTGCTAGGTCCCCGGGGCGAATCAATGTCGGCGAGCAGTACTTC.

V and J are TRBV28 and TRBJ2-7, with TRBD2 matching over 7 bases. Germline loops: CDR1 MDHEN, CDR2 SYDVKM. The CDR3 extends over 13 amino acids. V was clipped by 4 bases and J by 3 bases; unmatched bases: 3. The CDR3 sequence: CASSSSSGYEQYF. CDR3 nucleotide sequence: TGTGCCAGCAGTTCCTCTAGCGGCTACGAGCAGTACTTC.

This chain joins TRBV20-1 and TRBJ2-7, with no clear D. With 3 bases removed from V and 1 base from J, the gap between germline ends came to 7 bases. CDR1 is DFQATT and CDR2 is SNEGSKA in the germline V gene (reference sequence). This CDR3 has 12 residues. CDR3 nucleotide sequence: TGCAGTGCTAGTCCCCGATCCTACGAGCAGTACTTC. It yields the protein CSASPRSYEQYF.

The V call is TRBV12-3 or TRBV12-4, the J call TRBJ2-4; TRBD2 agrees at 11 bases. V was clipped by 6 bases and J by 6 bases; unmatched bases: 31. The CDR3 runs 23 residues. CDR3 nucleotide sequence: TGTGCCAGCAGCCGTCCCGGTCCGGGTCTACTACTAGCGGGAGACGGCCAACTAAACATTCAGTACTTC. This gives the protein CASSRPGPGLLLAGDGQLNIQYF.

The rearrangement joins TRBV9 to TRBJ2-7; 9 bases fit TRBD1. The CDR3 totals 15 residues. Unmatched junction bases numbered 5, after V lost 1 base and J lost 3 bases. Germline V CDR1 and CDR2: SGDLS, YYNGEE. The CDR3 sequence: CASSVTGTGIYEQYF. The DNA for the CDR3 is TGTGCCAGCAGCGTAACCGGGACAGGGATCTACGAGCAGTACTTC.

The J gene is TRBJ2-3, the V gene TRBV7-9, with TRBD2 matching 7 bases. Germline loops: CDR1 SEHNR, CDR2 FQNEAQ (reference sequence). V was clipped by 4 bases and J by 5 bases; unmatched bases: 3. This CDR3 has 13 amino acids. The CDR3 region is CASSSGGRDTQYF. Here the CDR3 DNA reads TGTGCCAGCAGCTCTGGCGGGAGAGATACGCAGTATTTT.

This clonotype was recorded at least ten times. The rearrangement links TRBV3-1 to TRBJ2-7; D ambiguous. V was clipped by 4 bases and J by 0 bases, with 10 bases between them. Germline loops: CDR1 LGHDT, CDR2 YNNKEL (reference sequence). The length of the CDR3 is 14 residues. The CDR3 sequence is CASSLGLPSYEQYF. CDR3 nucleotides: TGTGCCAGCAGCCTGGGCCTCCCCTCCTACGAGCAGTACTTC.

This clonotype appeared a few times. J is TRBJ2-3 and V is TRBV20-1; TRBD1 aligns across 9 bases. The ends lost 6 bases at V and 3 bases at J; junction bases unmatched: 7. Germline CDR1 is DFQATT and CDR2 is SNEGSKA (reference sequence). CDR3 size: 14 residues. The CDR3 region is CSAKGQGTTDTQYF. CDR3 nucleotide sequence: TGCAGTGCGAAAGGACAGGGGACAACAGATACGCAGTATTTT.

The J gene is TRBJ2-2, the V gene TRBV6-2 or TRBV6-3; D unclear. Per germline, CDR1 MNHEY and CDR2 SVGEGT. The CDR3 covers 11 residues. Trimming took 6 bases from V and 9 from J, leaving 8 bases between them. CDR3 protein: CASSPGRELFF. The CDR3 DNA is TGTGCCAGCAGCCCCGGTAGGGAGCTGTTTTTT.

There are a few counts of this clonotype. The genes are TRBV20-1 and TRBJ1-3; D remains ambiguous. Trimming left V 6 bases short and J 4 bases short, with 19 bases between. This CDR3 has 15 residues. CDR1 and CDR2 from the germline V gene are DFQATT and SNEGSKA (reference sequence). The chain's CDR3 is CSATAPLRAGNTIYF. The CDR3 nucleotides are TGCAGTGCCACCGCCCCATTAAGGGCGGGAAACACCATATATTTT.

This clonotype was seen only a few times. The rearrangement uses TRBV13 and TRBJ2-1; 7 bases align to TRBD2. The V segment lost 6 bases and the J segment 0 bases; nucleotides outside the gene matches: 8. The CDR3 runs 16 residues. Germline values: CDR1 PRHDT, CDR2 FYEKMQ (reference sequence). The CDR3 is CASRKLAFSSYNEQFF. CDR3 in DNA: TGTGCCAGCAGGAAACTAGCGTTTAGCTCCTACAATGAGCAGTTCTTC.

The chain links TRBV7-8 to TRBJ2-7; D possibly corresponds to TRBD2 (5 bases). The V gene lost 7 bases and the J gene lost 3 bases, with 16 bases spanning the gap. Germline V gives CDR1 SGHVS, CDR2 FQNEAQ. CDR3 length: 14 residues. This chain's CDR3 is CASTPWGEDYEQYF. The CDR3 DNA is TGTGCCAGCACCCCCTGGGGAGAGGACTACGAGCAGTACTTC. The full variable domain, its missing parts supplied by reference TRBV7-8 and TRBJ2-7, is GAGVSQSPRYKVAKRGQDVALRCDPISGHVSLFWYQQALGQGPEFLTYFQNEAQLDKSGLPSDRFFAERPEGSVSTLKIQRTQQEDSAVYLCASTPWGEDYEQYFGPGTRLTVT.

The genes are TRBV14 and TRBJ2-1; 7 bases match TRBD2. Germline V lookup: CDR1 SGHDN, CDR2 FVKESK. J lost 3 bases, V lost 1 base, and 3 bases had no gene match. The CDR3 length is 15 residues. DNA of the CDR3: TGTGCCAGCAGCCAAGGGAAGCGGGGCTACAATGAGCAGTTCTTC. This encodes CASSQGKRGYNEQFF.

This clonotype showed up just a few times. The chain employs TRBV5-1 and TRBJ1-4, with D uncertain. Germline V lookup: CDR1 SGHRS, CDR2 YFSETQ. This CDR3 has 13 amino acids. Trimming removed 0 bases from V and 8 bases from J, with 8 bases in between. The CDR3 DNA reads TGCGCCAGCAGCTTGGACTTCCCGGAAAAACTGTTTTTT. This gives the protein CASSLDFPEKLFF.

V gene TRBV20-1 combines with J gene TRBJ2-7, with no clear D. The V end was cut by 1 base, the J end by 3 bases, with 7 bases between. The CDR3 contains 12 residues. The germline V gene has CDR1 DFQATT and CDR2 SNEGSKA (reference sequence). CDR3 sequence: CSARANSYEQYF. The CDR3 DNA follows: TGCAGTGCTAGAGCTAATAGCTACGAGCAGTACTTC.

This clonotype has just a few counts. The chain employs TRBV18 and TRBJ1-1; no firm D call. Germline loops: CDR1 KGHSH, CDR2 LQKENI. V lost 0 bases, J lost 1 base, and 3 bases lay in between. The CDR3 spans 13 residues. Here the CDR3 DNA reads TGTGCCAGCTCACCACCGTGGAACACTGAAGCTTTCTTT. It translates to CASSPPWNTEAFF.

This clonotype was recorded a few times. This sequence joins TRBV4-1 and TRBJ2-7; D unclear. CDR1 and CDR2 (germline): MGHRA, YSYEKL. This CDR3 region has 14 residues. The V and J ends lost 0 bases and 2 bases respectively, with 8 bases between them. The CDR3: CASSQETVTYEQYF. The CDR3 coding sequence is TGCGCCAGCAGCCAAGAGACGGTAACCTACGAGCAGTACTTC.

The chain carries TRBV4-1 and TRBJ1-1; no clear D. The germline CDR1 and CDR2 sequences are MGHRA and YSYEKL. The length of the CDR3 is 15 residues. Trimming shortened V by 4 bases and J by 1 base, and 13 bases separated the two germline ends. The CDR3 DNA reads as TGCGCCAGCAGCCCGCGAAGTTTACAGAACACTGAAGCTTTCTTT. It yields the protein CASSPRSLQNTEAFF.

This clonotype came up many times. The chain recombines TRBV3-1 with TRBJ2-7; 12 nucleotides line up with TRBD2. Trimming took 4 bases from V and 5 from J; bases not matched to a gene: 6. Germline V lookup: CDR1 LGHDT, CDR2 YNNKEL (reference sequence). The CDR3 totals 15 residues. The CDR3 is CASSRNGLAGNEQYF. CDR3 sequence (DNA): TGTGCCAGCAGCCGCAACGGACTAGCGGGAAACGAGCAGTACTTC.

There are a few counts of this clonotype. This sequence joins TRBV4-1 and TRBJ2-7; 7 bases match TRBD1. Germline CDR1 MGHRA, CDR2 YSYEKL. V lost 4 bases, J lost 3 bases, and 9 bases stayed unmatched. This CDR3 spans 15 amino acids. CDR3 nucleotides: TGCGCCAGCAGCCCTGATTCGGGACAGTTCTACGAGCAGTACTTC. Amino acid sequence: CASSPDSGQFYEQYF.

The genes are TRBV20-1 and TRBJ2-2, with 7 nucleotides matching TRBD2. This CDR3 is built from 13 residues. Germline CDR1 DFQATT, CDR2 SNEGSKA (reference sequence). With 5 bases clipped from V and 5 bases from J, the junction kept 5 bases outside the gene matches. The chain's CDR3 is CSAAGVVTGELFF. CDR3 DNA sequence: TGCAGTGCTGCGGGAGTAGTTACCGGGGAGCTGTTTTTT.

Remarks on this clonotype: A read error may be the cause here, since a much bigger clone is one base away. The rearrangement links TRBV6-4 to TRBJ2-6; 9 nucleotides agree with TRBD1. The length of the CDR3 is 16 residues. CDR1 is MRHNA, CDR2 SNTAGT, per germline. The CDR3 nucleotides are TGTGCCATCTCCGGGACAGGGCTGACTGGGACCAACGTCCTGACTTTC. Protein: CAISGTGLTGTNVLTF.

The chain recombines TRBV11-2 with TRBJ2-3; 7 bases align to TRBD1. This CDR3 spans 14 amino acids. Germline V gives CDR1 SGHAT, CDR2 FQNNGV. V shed 4 bases and J 5 bases; nucleotides not matched to a gene: 6. The CDR3 coding sequence is TGTGCCAGCAGCTCGCGACAGGGTCAAGATACGCAGTATTTT. This translates into CASSSRQGQDTQYF.